Sequencing of this T cell receptor beta chain was carried out in a study of blood T cell repertoires in COVID-19. Study background: Acute and convalescent COVID-19 specimens originated in the United States, Italy and Spain. Nucleic acid was either cDNA or gDNA, and it came from T cells, B-cell-depleted T cells, or PBMCs.

Original handling: Reference gene primer amplification yielded estimated nucleated cell counts. Measured with immunoSEQ multiplex PCR; TCRdb has only the in-frame clones, and not every one. D and trimming come from the DNA, and the V and J calls and clone size come from that table. The table has tens of thousands of clones, roughly 80% seen once. The trim removed 8 bases at V and 1 base at J, leaving 5 bases unmatched. The CDR3 sequence is 15 residues long. Germline lookup yields CDR1 MNHEY and CDR2 SVGAGI. Seattle's cohort entered during active infection and was followed longitudinally. Sequenced sample: peripheral blood. The J gene is TRBJ2-2, the V gene TRBV6-5; 9 nucleotides match TRBD1. The sequence came from a man aged 45-65 years with COVID-19, enrolled during active disease. The CDR3 here is CASSRDRVNTGELFF. CDR3 nucleotide sequence: TGTGCCAGCTCCCGGGACAGGGTGAACACCGGGGAGCTGTTTTTT.